This paragraph covers one T cell receptor (beta chain) sequence. Its antigen remains unknown. This sample was included in a study of Ad26.COV2.S vaccination and SARS-CoV-2 variants. The treatment was: 15 to 20 received Ad26.COV2.S at low or high dose, single or two shots; roughly 5 received placebo; per-sample allocation not given. Sampling was done on day 63 after the first vaccine or placebo injection. This adult donor, from Boston, was 18-55 years old. Using immunoSEQ multiplex PCR, the repertoire was profiled, and TCRdb retains in-frame clones only, with some absent. The table shows 350,000 to 500,000 clones, with roughly nine tenths occurring only once. Germline V gene data show CDR1 as LNHDA and CDR2 as SQIVND (reference sequence). CDR3 length: 18 residues. V lost 2 bases to trimming and J lost 5 bases, with 25 bases between them. Study findings and constraints: Reported post-vaccination CD8+ and CD4+ T cell responses to spike showed substantial breadth.

Source: peripheral blood, taken in a trial of Ad26.COV2.S vaccine versus placebo. The source of this sequence is a person aged 18-65 years who received the Ad26.COV2.S COVID-19 vaccine or a placebo. The J gene is TRBJ2-7, the V gene TRBV19, with D maybe TRBD2 (6 bases). CDR3 nucleotide sequence: TGTGCCAGTAGTATAAAGGGGAGGCAGTTTATCGCTATCCACGAGCAGTACTTC. Residues: CASSIKGRQFIAIHEQYF.